The text below deals with one T cell receptor beta chain. What it binds is not known. MiXCR, run by TCRdb on the RT-PCR reads, gives a single entry per CDR3 protein. Among roughly 700,000 distinct CDR3 sequences, approximately 15% were seen once, and the ten largest hold approximately 6.5%. The sample belongs to a study of response to subunit inactivated influenza vaccine. Regarding the study as a whole: Authors suggested seasonal influenza vaccinations each recruit few new T cells.

Trimming took 3 bases from V and 7 from J, leaving 12 bases between them. CDR1 and CDR2 (germline): MNHNS, SASEGT. This CDR3 has 13 residues. The sample in question was PBMCs from blood, obtained 14 to 15 days before vaccination. The receptor's source is a man over 45 who received an inactivated influenza vaccine. This chain links TRBV6-1 with TRBJ1-2; possibly TRBD1 for D (5 bases). CDR3 protein: CASSESGRVGYTF. The CDR3 DNA reads TGTGCCAGCAGTGAGTCAGGGAGAGTTGGCTACACCTTC.